Given below is one TCR beta chain in context. The clone's antigen remains unknown. No per-base quality is available; no much larger clone lies one base away. Explained via the paper, the treatment or condition label denotes: allogeneic hematopoietic cell transplantation with graft depleted of TCRalphabeta T cells and CD19 B cells. Transplant recipients were children who received TCRalphabeta/CD19-depleted allogeneic hematopoietic cell grafts. V is pruned by 4 bases and J by 1 base, leaving 6 bases of the junction without a gene match. Its CDR3 holds 15 amino acids, cysteine through phenylalanine. CDR3 DNA is the only sequence kept; it has 45 bases, read in frame from the first base. From a lookup of the germline V gene, CDR1 and CDR2 are SGHRS and YFSETQ. Library preparation used PCR. TCRdb lists the instrument as Illumina HiSeq 2500. Molecular barcoding was employed in the preparation of TCR libraries, with unique molecular identifiers being used to normalize TCRbeta repertoire quantification. Using fastp trimming at Q25 and MiXCR clonotype assembly, TCRdb reanalyzed the public sequencing data and kept in-frame beta chains. Rows are unified per CDR3 protein, each entry keeping the most common DNA and genes. Present in this sample are some 550,000 distinct CDR3 sequences, more than 20% of which were seen just once. The biggest ten clones account for around an eighth of the sample.

This sample stems from a study of T-cell reconstitution after alpha-beta-depleted transplantation in children (dated by TCRdb to 2016 to 2018). In terms of the full investigation: Using TCR repertoire profiling, the study quantitatively followed how T-cell immune reconstitution unfolded in children after TCRalphabeta/CD19-depleted allogeneic hematopoietic cell transplantation.

Study-wide findings and limitations: The apparently early recovery of alphabetaT-cell counts about two months after transplant reportedly depended on only several hundred rapidly expanded clones that came from non-depleted graft cells. Over the following months the frequencies of hyperexpanded clones went down, and after one year T-cell counts and TCRbeta diversity were mostly credited to newly produced T cells. In some patients, high TCRbeta diversity at day 60 was attributed to recipient T cells and intrathymic progenitors that had survived conditioning.

The clonotype originates from a boy under two years old who had a stem cell transplant for acute myeloid leukemia, so the T cells may come from the graft donor. The chain is encoded by TRBV5-1 joined to TRBJ2-7, with 9 bases aligning to TRBD1. Sequencing used PBMCs, mostly from graft donor cells, obtained 360 days after TCRalphabeta/CD19-depleted stem cell transplant. The CDR3 region: CASSTAGTGSYEQYF. The bases read TGCGCCAGCAGCACCGCCGGGACAGGGTCCTACGAGCAGTACTTC. Beyond the CDR3, the reference TRBV5-1 and TRBJ2-7 genes provide the residues; the full variable domain reads: KAGVTQTPRYLIKTRGQQVTLSCSPISGHRSVSWYQQTPGQGLQFLFEYFSETQRNKGNFPGRFSGRQFSNSRSEMNVSTLELGDSALYLCASSTAGTGSYEQYFGPGTRLTVT.